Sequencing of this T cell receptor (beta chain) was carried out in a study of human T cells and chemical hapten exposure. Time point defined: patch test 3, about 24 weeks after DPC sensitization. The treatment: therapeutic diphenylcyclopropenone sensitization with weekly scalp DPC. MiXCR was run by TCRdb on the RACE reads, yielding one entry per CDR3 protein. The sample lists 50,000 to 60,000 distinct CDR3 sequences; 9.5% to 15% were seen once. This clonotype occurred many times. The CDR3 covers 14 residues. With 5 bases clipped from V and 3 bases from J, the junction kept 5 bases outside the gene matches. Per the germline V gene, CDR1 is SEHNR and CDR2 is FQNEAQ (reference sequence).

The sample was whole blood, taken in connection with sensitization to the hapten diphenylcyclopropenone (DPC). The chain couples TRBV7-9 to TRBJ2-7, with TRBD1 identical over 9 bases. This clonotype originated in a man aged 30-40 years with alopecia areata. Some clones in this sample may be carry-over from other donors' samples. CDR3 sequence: CASSPAGQGYEQYF. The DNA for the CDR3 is TGTGCCAGCAGCCCCGCGGGACAGGGCTACGAGCAGTACTTC.